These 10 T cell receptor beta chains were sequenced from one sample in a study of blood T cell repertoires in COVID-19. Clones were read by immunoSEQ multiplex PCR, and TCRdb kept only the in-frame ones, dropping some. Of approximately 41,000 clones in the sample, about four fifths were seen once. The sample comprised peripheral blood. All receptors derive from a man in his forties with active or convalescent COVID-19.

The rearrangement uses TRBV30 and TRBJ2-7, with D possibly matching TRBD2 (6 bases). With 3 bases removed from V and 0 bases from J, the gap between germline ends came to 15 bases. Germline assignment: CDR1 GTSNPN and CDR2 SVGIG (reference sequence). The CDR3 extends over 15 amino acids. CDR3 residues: CAWSVLGGTSYEQYF. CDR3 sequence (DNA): TGTGCCTGGAGCGTCCTTGGAGGGACCTCCTACGAGCAGTACTTC.

The CDR3 sequence: CASSYFYETQYF. The DNA of the CDR3 is TGTGCCAGCAGTTACTTCTATGAGACCCAGTACTTC. The chain combines TRBV6-2 or TRBV6-3 with TRBJ2-5; D gene ambiguous. This CDR3 region has 12 residues. Looked up from germline, CDR1 is MNHEY and CDR2 is SVGEGT. V lost 1 base, J lost 5 bases, and 5 bases lay in between.

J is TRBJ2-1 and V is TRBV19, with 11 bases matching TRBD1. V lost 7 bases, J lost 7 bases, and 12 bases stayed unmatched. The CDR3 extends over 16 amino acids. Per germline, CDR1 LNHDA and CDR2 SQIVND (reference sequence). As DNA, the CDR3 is TGTGCCAGTACCCCCGGGGGACAGGGGGTCAGGAATGAGCAGTTCTTC. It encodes CASTPGGQGVRNEQFF.

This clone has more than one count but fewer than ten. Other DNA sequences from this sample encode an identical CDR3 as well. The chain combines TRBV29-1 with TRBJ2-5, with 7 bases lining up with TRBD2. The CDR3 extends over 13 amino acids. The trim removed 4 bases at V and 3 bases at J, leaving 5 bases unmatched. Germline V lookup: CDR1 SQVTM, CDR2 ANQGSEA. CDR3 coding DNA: TGCAGCGTTGGATGGGGGGGGAAAGAGACCCAGTACTTC. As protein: CSVGWGGKETQYF.

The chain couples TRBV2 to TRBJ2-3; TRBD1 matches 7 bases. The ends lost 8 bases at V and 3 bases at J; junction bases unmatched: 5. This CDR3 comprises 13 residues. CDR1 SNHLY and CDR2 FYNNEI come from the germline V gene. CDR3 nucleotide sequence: TGTGCCAGCTCTAGGGGGCGGACAGATACGCAGTATTTT. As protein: CASSRGRTDTQYF. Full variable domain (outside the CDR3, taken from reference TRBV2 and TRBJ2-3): EPEVTQTPSHQVTQMGQEVILRCVPISNHLYFYWYRQILGQKVEFLVSFYNNEISEKSEIFDDQFSVERPDGSNFTLKIRSTKLEDSAMYFCASSRGRTDTQYFGPGTRLTVL.

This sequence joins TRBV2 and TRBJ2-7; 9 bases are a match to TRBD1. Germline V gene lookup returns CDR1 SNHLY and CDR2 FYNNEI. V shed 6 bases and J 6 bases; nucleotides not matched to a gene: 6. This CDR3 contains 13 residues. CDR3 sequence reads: CASSPDRGGEQYF. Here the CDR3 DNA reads TGTGCCAGCAGCCCGGACAGGGGAGGCGAGCAGTACTTC.

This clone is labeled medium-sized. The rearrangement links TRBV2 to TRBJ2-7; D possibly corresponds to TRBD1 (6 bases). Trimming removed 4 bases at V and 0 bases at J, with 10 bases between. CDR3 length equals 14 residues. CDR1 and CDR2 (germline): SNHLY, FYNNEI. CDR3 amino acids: CASSAGASSYEQYF. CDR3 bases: TGTGCCAGCAGTGCAGGGGCTAGCTCCTACGAGCAGTACTTC.

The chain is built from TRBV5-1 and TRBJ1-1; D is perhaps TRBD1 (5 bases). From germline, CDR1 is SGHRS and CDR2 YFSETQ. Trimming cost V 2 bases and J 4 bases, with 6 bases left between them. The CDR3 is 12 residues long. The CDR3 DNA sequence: TGCGCCAGCAGCTTTGACAGCACTGAAGCTTTCTTT. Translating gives CASSFDSTEAFF.

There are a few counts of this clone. The CDR3 spells CASSPQGNTEAFF. DNA of the CDR3: TGTGCCAGCAGCCCCCAGGGGAACACTGAAGCTTTCTTT. The chain is built from TRBV7-9 and TRBJ1-1; D possibly corresponds to TRBD1 (5 bases). V shed 5 bases and J shed 1 base, with 8 bases lying between them. The CDR3 consists of 13 residues. Germline CDR1 and CDR2: SEHNR and FQNEAQ (reference sequence).

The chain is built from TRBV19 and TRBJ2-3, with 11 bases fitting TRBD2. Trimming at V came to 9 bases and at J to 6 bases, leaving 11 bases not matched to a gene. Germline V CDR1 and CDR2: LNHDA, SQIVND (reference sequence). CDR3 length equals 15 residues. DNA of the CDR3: TGTGCCAGCGCTAGCGGGGGGCCAGGCTTGGATACGCAGTATTTT. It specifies CASASGGPGLDTQYF.